Listed here are 21 T cell receptor beta chains from one sample, sequenced in a study of blood T cell repertoires in COVID-19. Repertoires were generated with immunoSEQ multiplex PCR, while TCRdb's copy carries only in-frame clones and drops some. The table shows under 300,000 clones, with around 90% occurring only once. Sequencing was done on a sample of peripheral blood. These receptors all stem from a woman in her 70s with active or convalescent COVID-19.

The chain uses TRBV5-1 and TRBJ2-1; 9 bases align to TRBD1. V was pared by 4 bases and J by 2 bases, with 7 bases of the junction left unmatched. The CDR3 contains 16 residues. Germline assignment: CDR1 SGHRS and CDR2 YFSETQ. The CDR3 region is CASSESGTGPYNEQFF. The CDR3 region has the DNA TGCGCCAGCAGCGAGAGCGGGACAGGGCCCTACAATGAGCAGTTCTTC.

This clone came up a few times. The chain couples TRBV7-2 to TRBJ1-5; TRBD1 might be the D (6 bases). From germline, CDR1 is SGHTA and CDR2 FQGNSA. The V gene lost 1 base and the J gene lost 10 bases, with 14 bases spanning the gap. CDR3 length: 14 residues. CDR3 in amino acids: CASSLDTPDRPQHF. The CDR3 coding sequence is TGTGCCAGCAGCTTAGATACCCCGGACAGACCCCAGCATTTT.

This chain's CDR3 is CASSRSVRAGWQFF. The CDR3 nucleotides read TGTGCCAGCAGCCGGTCCGTAAGGGCGGGCTGGCAGTTCTTC. The chain carries TRBV5-8 and TRBJ2-1; D is perhaps TRBD2 (5 bases). This CDR3 is 14 amino acids long. Germline CDR1 SGHTS, CDR2 YDEGEE. V was pared by 4 bases and J by 12 bases, with 20 bases between.

The J gene is TRBJ2-2, the V gene TRBV5-4, with TRBD2 matching over 7 bases. There are 18 residues in the CDR3. The J segment lost 1 base and the V segment lost 0 bases, leaving 9 bases of the junction unmatched. Germline CDR1 reads SGHNT; CDR2 reads YYREEE (reference sequence). The CDR3 sequence: CASSLGGAAGKNTGELFF. For the CDR3, the DNA is TGTGCCAGCAGCTTGGGCGGCGCAGCGGGGAAGAACACCGGGGAGCTGTTTTTT.

V gene TRBV15 combines with J gene TRBJ2-5, with D perhaps TRBD1 (5 bases). In germline, CDR1 is LNHNV, CDR2 YYDKDF (reference sequence). The CDR3 has 16 amino acids. Trimming cost V 5 bases and J 0 bases, with 16 bases left between them. CDR3 coding DNA: TGTGCCACCAGCCTCTTAGGGGTAGAGTACCAAGAGACCCAGTACTTC. As protein: CATSLLGVEYQETQYF.

The gene calls are TRBV20-1 and TRBJ2-4; D perhaps matches TRBD2 (6 bases). The CDR3 runs to 11 residues. The germline CDR1 and CDR2 sequences are DFQATT and SNEGSKA (reference sequence). Trimming stripped 7 bases from V and 8 bases from J, with 12 bases between. As DNA, the CDR3 is TGCAGTGAGTTTTCGGGGGACATTCAGTACTTC. It encodes CSEFSGDIQYF.

The genes are TRBV6-6 and TRBJ1-5, with 9 bases that match TRBD1. Trimming at V came to 6 bases and at J to 6 bases, leaving 3 bases not matched to a gene. The CDR3 runs 13 residues. Germline CDR1 MNHNY, CDR2 SVGAGI (reference sequence). The CDR3 region has the DNA TGTGCCAGCAGCAGGACAGGGGTTCAGCCCCAGCATTTT. As protein: CASSRTGVQPQHF.

V and J are TRBV4-3 and TRBJ1-1; TRBD1 might be the D (5 bases). CDR1 and CDR2 (germline): LGHNA, YSLEER. The CDR3 runs 15 residues. V was shortened by 0 bases and J by 6 bases, with 14 bases between the two germline ends. The CDR3 spells CASSQDSTGGAEAFF. In DNA form, the CDR3 reads TGCGCCAGCAGCCAAGATAGTACGGGGGGGGCTGAAGCTTTCTTT.

This chain connects TRBV4-3 to TRBJ1-6; a possible D gene is TRBD1 (6 bases). The CDR3 is 16 amino acids. V lost 0 bases and J 7 bases, leaving 13 bases between the germline ends. CDR1 and CDR2 from the germline V gene are LGHNA and YSLEER. Here the CDR3 reads CASSQESGAQNSPLHF. In nucleotides, the CDR3 is TGCGCCAGCAGCCAAGAATCAGGGGCGCAGAATTCACCCCTCCACTTT.

V usage is TRBV24-1 and J usage is TRBJ1-5; D uncertain. CDR1 KGHDR and CDR2 SFDVKD come from the germline V gene. CDR3 length: 14 amino acids. The V gene lost 4 bases and the J gene lost 6 bases, with 12 bases spanning the gap. The CDR3 protein is CATSETGTGQPQHF. The CDR3 nucleotides are TGTGCCACCAGTGAGACGGGAACGGGTCAGCCCCAGCATTTT.

Comments on this clone: Other DNA sequences in the same sample also yield this CDR3. CDR3 nucleotides: TGTGCCAGCTCACCCTCAGGAAATCAGCCCCAGCATTTT. This translates into CASSPSGNQPQHF. The chain couples TRBV18 to TRBJ1-5; D gene uncertain. From germline, CDR1 is KGHSH and CDR2 LQKENI. V was trimmed by 3 bases and J by 4 bases, leaving 7 bases between them. The CDR3 is 13 amino acids.

For this clone: Different DNA sequences within this sample yield the same CDR3. The rearrangement links TRBV5-1 to TRBJ2-5; TRBD2 aligns across 15 bases. Germline loops: CDR1 SGHRS, CDR2 YFSETQ. The V segment lost 3 bases and the J segment 1 base; nucleotides outside the gene matches: 1. The CDR3 totals 16 residues. CDR3 amino acids: CASSSGLAGGQETQYF. The CDR3 DNA is TGCGCCAGCAGCTCGGGACTAGCGGGGGGCCAAGAGACCCAGTACTTC. Full variable domain (outside the CDR3, taken from reference TRBV5-1 and TRBJ2-5): KAGVTQTPRYLIKTRGQQVTLSCSPISGHRSVSWYQQTPGQGLQFLFEYFSETQRNKGNFPGRFSGRQFSNSRSEMNVSTLELGDSALYLCASSSGLAGGQETQYFGPGTRLLVL.

This clone has only a few counts. Other DNA sequences in this sample translate to the same CDR3. The chain combines TRBV9 with TRBJ1-6; 7 bases align to TRBD1. Germline V gene data show CDR1 as SGDLS and CDR2 as YYNGEE. The J segment lost 6 bases and the V segment lost 4 bases, leaving 4 bases of the junction unmatched. The CDR3 has 14 residues. CDR3 amino acids: CASSPRQGNSPLHF. The CDR3 nucleotides read TGTGCCAGCAGCCCTCGACAGGGTAATTCACCCCTCCACTTT.

This chain links TRBV6-2 or TRBV6-3 with TRBJ1-5; 7 bases match TRBD1. Germline V gives CDR1 MNHEY, CDR2 SVGEGT. The ends lost 5 bases at V and 3 bases at J; junction bases unmatched: 4. This CDR3 is 14 amino acids long. The CDR3 DNA follows: TGTGCCAGCAGTACAGGGGAGCCCAATCAGCCCCAGCATTTT. Translation: CASSTGEPNQPQHF.

This clone is a singleton in its sample. This sequence joins TRBV6-2 or TRBV6-3 and TRBJ2-1; 12 nucleotides agree with TRBD2. The germline V gene encodes CDR1 MNHEY and CDR2 SVGEGT. There are 21 residues in the CDR3. V gave up 5 bases and J gave up 8 bases; unmatched junction bases: 25. The DNA of the CDR3 is TGTGCCAGCAGTCCCATACCGGGTCTAGCGGGGGGGGGTTCCTTAATGGATGAGCAGTTCTTC. Protein: CASSPIPGLAGGGSLMDEQFF.

The chain joins TRBV27 to TRBJ1-6; D unclear. CDR3 size: 15 residues. Germline V gives CDR1 MNHEY, CDR2 SMNVEV (reference sequence). The V end lost 5 bases, the J end lost 8 bases, and 16 bases lay between the germline ends. This CDR3 is CASSLRTPRDSPLHF. The CDR3 bases are TGTGCCAGCAGTCTCCGGACGCCGAGGGATTCACCCCTCCACTTT.

This sequence joins TRBV3-1 (or the pseudogene TRBV3-2) and TRBJ2-7, with D perhaps matching TRBD2 (5 bases). The germline CDR1 and CDR2 sequences are LGHDT and YNNKEL (reference sequence). V lost 3 bases and J lost 5, with 14 bases in between. The length of the CDR3 is 14 residues. Written as DNA, the CDR3 is TGTGCCAGCAGCCAGAGGGAGTCCATGAACGAGCAGTACTTC. Amino acids: CASSQRESMNEQYF.

The chain joins TRBV5-1 to TRBJ2-1; TRBD1 is a possible D gene (7 bases). This CDR3 is built from 16 residues. Germline CDR1 reads SGHRS; CDR2 reads YFSETQ. Trimming pared 4 bases from V and 3 bases from J, leaving 17 bases between. CDR3: CASSVGQAGFYNEQFF. CDR3 bases: TGCGCCAGCAGCGTCGGACAGGCGGGGTTCTACAATGAGCAGTTCTTC.

The chain is built from TRBV19 and TRBJ1-1, with 8 positions matching TRBD1. V lost 5 bases and J lost 1; bases outside the gene matches: 6. This CDR3 has 15 residues. Germline-derived CDR1 and CDR2 are LNHDA and SQIVND (reference sequence). CDR3 sequence reads: CASSYRGERNTEAFF. CDR3 sequence (DNA): TGTGCCAGTAGTTACAGGGGGGAAAGGAACACTGAAGCTTTCTTT.

The chain couples TRBV7-2 to TRBJ1-3, with a tentative D call TRBD1 (6 bases). Germline V gene sequence: CDR1 SGHTA, CDR2 FQGNSA. This CDR3 spans 16 amino acids. Trimming removed 5 bases at V and 3 bases at J, with 17 bases between. The CDR3 coding sequence is TGTGCCAGCAGCGTAGTACAGGGTCTTAGTGGAAACACCATATATTTT. This gives the protein CASSVVQGLSGNTIYF.

The chain uses TRBV11-3 and TRBJ2-2, with a tentative D call TRBD1 (6 bases). The CDR3 sequence is 15 residues long. With 1 base removed from V and 7 bases from J, the gap between germline ends came to 13 bases. From germline, CDR1 is SGHNT and CDR2 YENEEA. The CDR3 loop is CASSLGGHPGGELFF. In DNA form, the CDR3 reads TGTGCCAGCAGCTTAGGGGGGCACCCGGGCGGGGAGCTGTTTTTT.